This TCR beta chain was captured in a study of OX40 agonist ivuxolimab in advanced cancers. With respect to the entire study: Ivuxolimab was a fully human IgG2 agonistic monoclonal antibody targeting the costimulatory receptor OX40 (CD134). Peripheral TCRbeta sequencing was intended to test whether TCR sequence diversity was altered and clonal T-cell expansion was caused by ivuxolimab. Patients were allowed to have had prior anti-PD-1, anti-PD-L1 or anti-CTLA-4 therapy, and roughly two fifths of the dose-escalation patients had been treated with checkpoint inhibitors. Intravenous ivuxolimab was administered to patients every 2 weeks at six dose levels: 0.01, 0.1, 0.3, 1.5, 3 and 10 mg/kg. Of the 52 patients in dose escalation, about 20 had hepatocellular carcinoma, approximately 15 had melanoma, 9 had renal cell carcinoma and 9 had head and neck cancer. Partial responses occurred in three dose-escalation patients: two with cutaneous melanoma and one with hepatocellular carcinoma. The paper covers the monotherapy dose-escalation part of the phase I ivuxolimab trial, which included N = 52 patients. The dose-escalation cohort was roughly 83% male with a mean age of around 64 years, ranging from about 20 to 85.

To sequence the TCRbeta CDR3 region, genomic DNA was isolated from the sorted cells. The immunoSEQ Assay was used for sequencing of TCRbeta CDR3 regions. In its TCRdb copy, this immuneACCESS table keeps in-frame sequences only and misses some clones. Where compared with another copy, unresolved V genes explain less than half of these, and the others have no known cause. Counted in this sample were approximately 60,000 clones; 80% to 85% of them appeared once. In total, the top ten clones hold around 26% of the sample. Patients with autoimmune disease history or receiving systemic immunosuppression were excluded from the trial. In every dose cohort, peripheral blood was drawn for TCR sequencing at baseline, cycle 4 day 1, and cycle 7 day 1. Samples were obtained from an open-label, multicenter, first-in-human phase I dose-escalation trial of ivuxolimab. The trial enrolled adults with locally advanced or metastatic head and neck squamous cell, hepatocellular, melanoma or renal cell carcinoma. CD4+ and CD8+ T cells were sorted separately from peripheral blood before TCR sequencing.

CDR1 and CDR2 were assigned from the germline V gene (reference sequence) as GTSNPN and SVGIG. The CDR3 starts with the cysteine, ends with the phenylalanine, and has 15 residues. Only the CDR3 portion is preserved as DNA: 45 bases, with reading frame beginning at the first base. A distance of 18 bases separates the germline ends of V and J, which lose 2 bases and 8 bases respectively. Notes on this clone: No cognate antigen has been identified for it. Base qualities were left out, and no much larger clone turns up one base away.

The full study reports these points: After ivuxolimab, CD8+ T cells had more expanded clones than CD4+ T cells on average. Low levels of normalized T-cell clonal expansion were also seen in some patients who did not respond. The antigen specificity of the clonally expanded peripheral T cells was not determined. In the 0.1-3.0 mg/kg groups, partial responders were among the patients with the lowest normalized peripheral clonal expansion, particularly in CD8+ T cells. Clonal expansion of both CD4+ and CD8+ blood T cells was observed from baseline to week 6 at doses 0.1 to 3.0 mg/kg.

The TCR sequence derives from an adult with an advanced solid tumor such as melanoma, head and neck, liver or kidney cancer. Rearrangement joined TRBV30 to TRBJ1-4; the D gene is possibly TRBD1, with 6 bases matching. Sequenced here: CD4+ or CD8+ T cells sorted from blood, sampled in a trial of the OX40 agonist ivuxolimab. The nucleotide sequence is TGTGCCTGGAGTTTACCGAGGAGGGGGGGGGAAAAACTGTTTTTT. Translated, this gives CAWSLPRRGGEKLFF.